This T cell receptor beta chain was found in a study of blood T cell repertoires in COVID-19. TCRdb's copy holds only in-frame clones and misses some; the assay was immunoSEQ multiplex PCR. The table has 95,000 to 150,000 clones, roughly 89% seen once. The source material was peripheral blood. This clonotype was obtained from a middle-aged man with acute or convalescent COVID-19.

CDR3 sequence (DNA): TGCGCCAGCAGCTCCCTAGCGGGAGGGAATCTCGATGAGCAGTTCTTC. Protein sequence: CASSSLAGGNLDEQFF. The chain carries TRBV5-1 and TRBJ2-1; 12 positions agree with TRBD2. Germline lookup yields CDR1 SGHRS and CDR2 YFSETQ. This CDR3 region has 16 residues. V dropped 3 bases and J dropped 8; count of bases not matched to a gene: 9.